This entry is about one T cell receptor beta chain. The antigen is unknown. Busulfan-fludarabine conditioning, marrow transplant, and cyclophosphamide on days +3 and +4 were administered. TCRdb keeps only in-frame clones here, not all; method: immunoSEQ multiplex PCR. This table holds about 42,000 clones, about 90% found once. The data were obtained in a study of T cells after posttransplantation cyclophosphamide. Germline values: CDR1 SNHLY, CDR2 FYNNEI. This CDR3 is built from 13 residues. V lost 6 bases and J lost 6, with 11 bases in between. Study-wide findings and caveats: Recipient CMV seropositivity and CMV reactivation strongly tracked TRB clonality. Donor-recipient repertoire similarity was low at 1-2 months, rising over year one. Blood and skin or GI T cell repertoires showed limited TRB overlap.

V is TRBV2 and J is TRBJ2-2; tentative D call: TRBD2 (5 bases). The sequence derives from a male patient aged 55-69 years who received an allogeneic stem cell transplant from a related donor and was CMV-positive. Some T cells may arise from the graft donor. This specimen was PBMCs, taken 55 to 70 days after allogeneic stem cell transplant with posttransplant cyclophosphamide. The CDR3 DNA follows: TGTGCCAGCAGGGCTAGCTCCGCCGGGGAGCTGTTTTTT. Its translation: CASRASSAGELFF.